This T cell receptor beta chain was identified during a study of blood T cell repertoires in COVID-19. Study background: Sites across the United States, Italy and Spain contributed samples from acute and convalescent COVID-19.

V lost 5 bases and J 4 bases, leaving 14 bases between the germline ends. Germline-derived CDR1 and CDR2 are SGHVS and FQNEAQ. This CDR3 has 14 residues. Study processing details: Amplification from reference gene primers served as the basis for estimated nucleated cell counts. Clones were read by immunoSEQ multiplex PCR, and TCRdb kept only the in-frame ones, dropping some. The D gene and trimming were derived from the DNA, and the V and J assignments and clone size from that table. The sample consists of about 280,000 clones, 85% of them appearing once. The sample was peripheral blood. This TCR was recovered from a human donor in a cohort sampled during active COVID-19. The chain uses TRBV7-8 and TRBJ2-5, with D perhaps matching TRBD2 (6 bases). The CDR3 region has the DNA TGTGCCAGCAGCGTGGGACTCCCAGGAGAGACCCAGTACTTC. Amino acid sequence: CASSVGLPGETQYF.